This T cell receptor (beta chain) is from a study of T cell responses to AZD1222 COVID-19 vaccine. On this clone: One junction end does not reproduce the germline sequence, and a read error may be involved.

Profiled with immunoSEQ multiplex PCR; TCRdb holds only in-frame clones, not every one. The sample includes fewer than 100,000 clones, around nine tenths of them seen just once. The germline CDR1 and CDR2 sequences are SQVTM and ANQGSEA. The CDR3 length is 8 residues. The specimen comprised peripheral blood, sampled 28 days after the second AZD1222 dose. The receptor's source is an adult who received the AZD1222 COVID-19 vaccine. V usage is TRBV29-1 and J usage is TRBJ1-2; D call uncertain. DNA for the CDR3: TGCAGCGTTGAAGATGGCCTCTTC. Its translation: CSVEDGLF.